Below, 19 T cell receptor beta chains from the same sample are listed, as sequenced in a study of technical replicates of blood from several donors. Profiled with immunoSEQ multiplex PCR; TCRdb holds only in-frame clones, not every one. The sample gives tens of thousands of clones, over 95% of which show up once; approximately 0.21% is in the top ten. The specimen was T cells isolated from PBMCs. The receptors were gathered from a human donor in good health.

The V and J genes are TRBV20-1 and TRBJ2-5; D is undetermined. Germline-derived CDR1 and CDR2 are DFQATT and SNEGSKA (reference sequence). V was trimmed by 3 bases and J by 4 bases, leaving 3 bases between them. The CDR3 length is 10 residues. In nucleotides, the CDR3 is TGCAGTGCTAGGCGAGAGACCCAGTACTTC. Its protein is CSARRETQYF.

The chain recombines TRBV11-3 with TRBJ2-3; TRBD1 matches 10 bases. This CDR3 comprises 16 residues. Germline V gene data show CDR1 as SGHNT and CDR2 as YENEEA. V shed 3 bases, J shed 1 base, and the junction held 4 bases outside the gene matches. The CDR3 is CASSLRGTGGTDTQYF. The CDR3 region has the DNA TGTGCCAGCAGCTTGAGGGGGACAGGGGGCACAGATACGCAGTATTTT.

The chain links TRBV4-1 to TRBJ1-1; 7 bases align to TRBD1. Looked up from germline, CDR1 is MGHRA and CDR2 is YSYEKL. With 6 bases clipped from V and 6 bases from J, the junction kept 7 bases outside the gene matches. This CDR3 contains 13 residues. The CDR3 DNA sequence: TGCGCCAGCAGTTCCGACAGGGCCTCTGAAGCTTTCTTT. This sequence encodes CASSSDRASEAFF.

The CDR3 is CASSVKTDTEAFF. DNA for the CDR3: TGTGCCAGCAGTGTAAAGACAGACACTGAAGCTTTCTTT. The chain combines TRBV6-1 with TRBJ1-1; maybe TRBD1 (5 bases). Trimming shortened V by 4 bases and J by 3 bases, and 9 bases separated the two germline ends. This CDR3 has 13 residues. CDR1 is MNHNS and CDR2 is SASEGT in the germline V gene.

The chain has TRBV7-6 and TRBJ1-5; D call uncertain. The length of the CDR3 is 15 residues. The germline CDR1 and CDR2 sequences are SGHVS and FNYEAQ. V was pared by 5 bases and J by 4 bases, with 15 bases between. This CDR3 is CASSRDMMGNQPQHF. The CDR3 DNA is TGTGCCAGCAGCCGAGACATGATGGGTAATCAGCCCCAGCATTTT.

The chain employs TRBV5-4 and TRBJ2-1, with 9 bases aligning to TRBD2. Trimming took 7 bases from V and 7 from J; bases not matched to a gene: 6. The germline V gene encodes CDR1 SGHNT and CDR2 YYREEE (reference sequence). The CDR3 spans 13 residues. The CDR3 loop is CASSLSGRNEQFF. CDR3 DNA: TGTGCCAGCTCCCTAAGCGGGAGGAATGAGCAGTTCTTC. Combining the CDR3 with reference TRBV5-4 and TRBJ2-1 gives the whole variable domain ETGVTQSPTHLIKTRGQQVTLRCSSQSGHNTVSWYQQALGQGPQFIFQYYREEENGRGNFPPRFSGLQFPNYSSELNVNALELDDSALYLCASSLSGRNEQFFGPGTRLTVL.

This chain connects TRBV5-6 to TRBJ2-7; maybe TRBD1 (6 bases). Germline lookup yields CDR1 SGHDT and CDR2 YYEEEE. The CDR3 covers 17 residues. Trimming cost V 1 base and J 1 base, with 18 bases left between them. The CDR3 spells CASSLSRGPTSSYEQYF. The CDR3 DNA follows: TGTGCCAGCAGCTTGAGCAGGGGTCCCACTTCATCCTACGAGCAGTACTTC.

The chain links TRBV6-5 to TRBJ2-7, with D perhaps TRBD1 (7 bases). Germline-derived CDR1 and CDR2 are MNHEY and SVGAGI. This CDR3 comprises 14 residues. Trimming pared 5 bases from V and 3 bases from J, leaving 14 bases between. CDR3 sequence: CASSTRQGGYEQYF. The CDR3, as DNA: TGTGCCAGCAGTACAAGACAGGGAGGCTACGAGCAGTACTTC.

V usage is TRBV9 and J usage is TRBJ2-3; tentatively, D is TRBD1 (5 bases). CDR1 is SGDLS and CDR2 is YYNGEE in the germline V gene. This CDR3 has 16 residues. Trimming pared 0 bases from V and 2 bases from J, leaving 13 bases between. CDR3 DNA sequence: TGTGCCAGCAGCGTAGGGCCGGACAAAGTCACAGATACGCAGTATTTT. Translation: CASSVGPDKVTDTQYF.

The V gene is TRBV25-1, the J gene TRBJ2-6, with 7 positions matching TRBD2. V shed 6 bases and J 0 bases; nucleotides not matched to a gene: 8. The CDR3 runs 17 residues. The germline CDR1 and CDR2 sequences are MGHDK and SYGVNS. The CDR3 sequence is CASSGRLSFSGANVLTF. The CDR3 DNA reads as TGTGCCAGCAGCGGGAGGCTCTCTTTCTCTGGGGCCAACGTCCTGACTTTC. Based on the CDR3 plus reference TRBV25-1 and TRBJ2-6, the full variable domain is EADIYQTPRYLVIGTGKKITLECSQTMGHDKMYWYQQDPGMELHLIHYSYGVNSTEKGDLSSESTVSRIRTEHFPLTLESARPSHTSQYLCASSGRLSFSGANVLTFGAGSRLTVL.

The CDR3 nucleotides read TGTGCCAGCAGTTTTCTAGGGGCTCGCCAAGAGACCCAGTACTTC. This sequence encodes CASSFLGARQETQYF. The gene calls are TRBV28 and TRBJ2-5, with TRBD1 as a possible D gene (5 bases). V was pared by 3 bases and J by 1 base, with 12 bases between. Germline CDR1 reads MDHEN; CDR2 reads SYDVKM. The CDR3 contains 15 residues. The full variable domain, completed using reference TRBV28 and TRBJ2-5, is DVKVTQSSRYLVKRTGEKVFLECVQDMDHENMFWYRQDPGLGLRLIYFSYDVKMKEKGDIPEGYSVSREKKERFSLILESASTNQTSMYLCASSFLGARQETQYFGPGTRLLVL.

The genes are TRBV4-1 and TRBJ2-7; 11 bases align to TRBD2. Germline V CDR1 and CDR2: MGHRA, YSYEKL. The V and J ends lost 2 bases and 4 bases, in that order; junction bases with no gene match: 7. The CDR3 loop spans 16 amino acids. The CDR3 loop is CASSQPTSGRWYEQYF. For the CDR3, the DNA is TGCGCCAGCAGCCAACCAACTAGCGGGAGATGGTACGAGCAGTACTTC.

The V and J genes are TRBV7-2 and TRBJ2-7; 9 positions match TRBD1. CDR1 and CDR2 (germline): SGHTA, FQGNSA. The V segment lost 4 bases and the J segment 5 bases; nucleotides outside the gene matches: 6. This CDR3 contains 14 residues. CDR3 sequence (DNA): TGTGCCAGCAGCTCCTTGGACAGGGGCCACGAGCAGTACTTC. The encoded protein is CASSSLDRGHEQYF.

The chain employs TRBV10-2 and TRBJ2-6, with D unresolved. CDR1 is WSHSY, CDR2 SAAADI, per germline. Trimming shortened V by 5 bases and J by 12 bases, and 23 bases separated the two germline ends. This CDR3 contains 16 residues. In DNA form, the CDR3 reads TGCGCCAGCAGTCCGACTTTGGATTTGGATAGTAGCGTCCTGACTTTC. Protein: CASSPTLDLDSSVLTF.

This chain uses TRBV19 with TRBJ1-1; 9 positions agree with TRBD1. With 7 bases clipped from V and 4 bases from J, the junction kept 10 bases outside the gene matches. This CDR3 is built from 15 residues. The V gene's germline CDR1 is LNHDA and CDR2 SQIVND (reference sequence). The CDR3 nucleotides are TGTGCCAGTACCCTCTCGACAGGGGGAAGCACTGAAGCTTTCTTT. Its protein product is CASTLSTGGSTEAFF.

The rearrangement uses TRBV19 and TRBJ1-4, with 10 nucleotides matching TRBD1. This CDR3 is built from 13 residues. The germline gives CDR1 LNHDA, CDR2 SQIVND (reference sequence). Trimming cost V 9 bases and J 7 bases; bases outside gene matches: 5. CDR3 region: CASRDRGSEKLFF. In DNA form, the CDR3 reads TGTGCCAGCAGGGACAGGGGATCTGAAAAACTGTTTTTT.

The chain is built from TRBV6-1 and TRBJ2-3, with D perhaps TRBD1 (6 bases). CDR1 is MNHNS, CDR2 SASEGT, per germline. This CDR3 has 17 amino acids. Deletions cut 3 bases from V and 2 bases from J, with 18 bases between. In DNA form, the CDR3 reads TGTGCCAGCAGTGAGAAGGGACACCTAAGATCCACAGATACGCAGTATTTT. It yields the protein CASSEKGHLRSTDTQYF.

This chain connects TRBV9 to TRBJ1-3, with 7 nucleotides matching TRBD1. Trimming at V came to 4 bases and at J to 2 bases, leaving 9 bases not matched to a gene. The CDR3 has 16 residues. The germline CDR1 and CDR2 sequences are SGDLS and YYNGEE. CDR3 residues: CASSPSGRGTGNTIYF. The DNA for the CDR3 is TGTGCCAGCAGCCCCTCGGGCAGGGGGACTGGAAACACCATATATTTT.

This clone occurred a few times. The chain links TRBV27 to TRBJ1-2; 8 bases fit TRBD1. V was pared by 2 bases and J by 7 bases, with 3 bases of the junction left unmatched. The CDR3 length is 13 residues. Germline loops: CDR1 MNHEY, CDR2 SMNVEV (reference sequence). The CDR3 DNA sequence: TGTGCCAGCAGTTTACAGGGGGCGTTTGGCTACACCTTC. It yields the protein CASSLQGAFGYTF.